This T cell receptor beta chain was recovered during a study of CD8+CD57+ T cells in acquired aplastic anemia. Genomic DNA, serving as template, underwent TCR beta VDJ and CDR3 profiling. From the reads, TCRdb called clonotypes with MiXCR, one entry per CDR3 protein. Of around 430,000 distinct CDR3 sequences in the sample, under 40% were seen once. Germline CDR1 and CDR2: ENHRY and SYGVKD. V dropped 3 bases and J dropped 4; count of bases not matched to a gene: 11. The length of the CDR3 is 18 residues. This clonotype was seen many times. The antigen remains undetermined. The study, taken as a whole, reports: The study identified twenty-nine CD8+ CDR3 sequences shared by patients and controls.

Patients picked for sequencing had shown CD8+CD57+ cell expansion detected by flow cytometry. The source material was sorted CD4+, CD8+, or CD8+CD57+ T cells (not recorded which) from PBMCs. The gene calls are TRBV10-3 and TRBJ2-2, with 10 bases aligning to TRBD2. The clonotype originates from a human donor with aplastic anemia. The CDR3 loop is CAISDTAGGRMGTGELFF. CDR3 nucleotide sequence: TGTGCCATCAGTGATACAGCGGGGGGGCGTATGGGCACCGGGGAGCTGTTTTTT.